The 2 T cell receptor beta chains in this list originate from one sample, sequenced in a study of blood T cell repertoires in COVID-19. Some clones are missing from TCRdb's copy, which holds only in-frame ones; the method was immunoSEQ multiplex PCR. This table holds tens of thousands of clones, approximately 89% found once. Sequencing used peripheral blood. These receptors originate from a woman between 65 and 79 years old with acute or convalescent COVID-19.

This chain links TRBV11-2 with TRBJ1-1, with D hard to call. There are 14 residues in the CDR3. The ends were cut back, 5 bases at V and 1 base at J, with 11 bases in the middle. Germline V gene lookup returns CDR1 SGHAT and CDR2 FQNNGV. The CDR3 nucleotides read TGTGCCAGCAGCGATGGGAGGTCGAACACTGAAGCTTTCTTT. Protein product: CASSDGRSNTEAFF. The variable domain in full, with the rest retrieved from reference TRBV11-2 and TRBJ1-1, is EAGVAQSPRYKIIEKRQSVAFWCNPISGHATLYWYQQILGQGPKLLIQFQNNGVVDDSQLPKDRFSAERLKGVDSTLKIQPAKLEDSAVYLCASSDGRSNTEAFFGQGTRLTVV.

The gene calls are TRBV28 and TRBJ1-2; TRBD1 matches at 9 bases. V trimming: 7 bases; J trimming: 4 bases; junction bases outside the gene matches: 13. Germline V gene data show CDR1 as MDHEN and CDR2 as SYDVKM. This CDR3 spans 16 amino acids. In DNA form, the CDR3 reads TGTGCCAGCACCCAGGGGGGACAGGGTTTAGGCTATGGCTACACCTTC. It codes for CASTQGGQGLGYGYTF.